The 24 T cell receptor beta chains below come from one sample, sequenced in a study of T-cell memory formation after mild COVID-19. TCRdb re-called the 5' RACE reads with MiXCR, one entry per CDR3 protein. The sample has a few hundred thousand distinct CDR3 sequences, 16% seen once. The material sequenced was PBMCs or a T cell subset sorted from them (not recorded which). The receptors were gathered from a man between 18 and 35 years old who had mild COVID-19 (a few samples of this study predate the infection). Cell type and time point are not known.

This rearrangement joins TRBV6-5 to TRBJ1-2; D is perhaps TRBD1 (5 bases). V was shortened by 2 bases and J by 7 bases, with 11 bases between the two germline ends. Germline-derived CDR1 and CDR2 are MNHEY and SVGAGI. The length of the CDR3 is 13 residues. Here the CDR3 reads CASSYRRAAGYTF. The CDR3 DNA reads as TGTGCCAGCAGTTACCGCAGGGCGGCTGGCTACACCTTC.

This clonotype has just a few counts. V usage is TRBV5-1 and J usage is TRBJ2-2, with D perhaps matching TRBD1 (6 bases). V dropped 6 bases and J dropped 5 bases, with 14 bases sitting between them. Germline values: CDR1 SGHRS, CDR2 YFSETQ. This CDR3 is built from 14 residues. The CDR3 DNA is TGCGCCAGCAACAGGGATTCGGGTACCGGGGAGCTGTTTTTT. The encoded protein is CASNRDSGTGELFF.

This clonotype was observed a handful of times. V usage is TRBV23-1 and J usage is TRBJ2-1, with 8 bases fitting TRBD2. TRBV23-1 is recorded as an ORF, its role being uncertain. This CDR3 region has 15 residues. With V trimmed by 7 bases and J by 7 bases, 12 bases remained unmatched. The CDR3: CASTGSRGARNEQFF. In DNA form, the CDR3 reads TGCGCCAGCACGGGATCGCGGGGGGCCCGAAATGAGCAGTTCTTC.

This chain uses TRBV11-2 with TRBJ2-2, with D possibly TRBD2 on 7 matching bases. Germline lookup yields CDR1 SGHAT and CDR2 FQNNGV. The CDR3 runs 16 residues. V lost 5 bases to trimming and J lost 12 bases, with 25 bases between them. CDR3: CASSNPSAAGAAKLFF. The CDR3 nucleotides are TGTGCCAGCAGCAACCCTAGCGCCGCGGGGGCGGCGAAGCTGTTTTTT. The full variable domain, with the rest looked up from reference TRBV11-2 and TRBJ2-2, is EAGVAQSPRYKIIEKRQSVAFWCNPISGHATLYWYQQILGQGPKLLIQFQNNGVVDDSQLPKDRFSAERLKGVDSTLKIQPAKLEDSAVYLCASSNPSAAGAAKLFFGEGSRLTVL.

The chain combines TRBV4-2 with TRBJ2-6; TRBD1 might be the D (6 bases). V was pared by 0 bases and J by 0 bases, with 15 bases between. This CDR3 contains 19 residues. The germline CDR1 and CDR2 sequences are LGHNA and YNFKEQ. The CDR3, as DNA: TGTGCCAGCAGCCAAGACCCTCCGGACAGATACTCTGGGGCCAACGTCCTGACTTTC. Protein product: CASSQDPPDRYSGANVLTF.

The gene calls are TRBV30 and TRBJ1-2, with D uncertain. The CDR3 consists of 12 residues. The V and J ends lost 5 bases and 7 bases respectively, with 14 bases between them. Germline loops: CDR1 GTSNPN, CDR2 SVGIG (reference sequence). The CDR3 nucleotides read TGTGCCTGGGCAGAAGGTCGCTTTGGCTACACCTTC. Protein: CAWAEGRFGYTF. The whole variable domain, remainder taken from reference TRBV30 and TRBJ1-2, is SQTIHQWPATLVQPVGSPLSLECTVEGTSNPNLYWYRQAAGRGLQLLFYSVGIGQISSEVPQNLSASRPQDRQFILSSKKLLLSDSGFYLCAWAEGRFGYTFGSGTRLTVV.

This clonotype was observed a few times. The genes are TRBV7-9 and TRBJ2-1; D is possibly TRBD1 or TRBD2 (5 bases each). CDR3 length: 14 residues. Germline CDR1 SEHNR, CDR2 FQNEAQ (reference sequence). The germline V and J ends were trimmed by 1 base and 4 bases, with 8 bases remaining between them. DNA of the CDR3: TGTGCCAGCAGCTTAGGAGGGGATTACAATGAGCAGTTCTTC. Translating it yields CASSLGGDYNEQFF.

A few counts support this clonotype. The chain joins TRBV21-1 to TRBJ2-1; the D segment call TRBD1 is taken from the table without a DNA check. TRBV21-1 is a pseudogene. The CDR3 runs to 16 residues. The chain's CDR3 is CASSSSDRSAANEQFF. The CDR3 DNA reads TGTGCCAGCAGCTCCTCGGACAGGTCCGCGGCCAATGAGCAGTTCTTC.

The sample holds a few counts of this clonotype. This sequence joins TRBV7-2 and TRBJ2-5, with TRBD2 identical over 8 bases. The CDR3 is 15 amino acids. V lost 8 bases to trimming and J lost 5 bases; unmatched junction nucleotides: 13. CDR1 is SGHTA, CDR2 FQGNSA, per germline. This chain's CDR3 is CASSGGAGSEETQYF. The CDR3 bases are TGTGCCAGCTCGGGGGGGGCTGGGAGTGAGGAGACCCAGTACTTC.

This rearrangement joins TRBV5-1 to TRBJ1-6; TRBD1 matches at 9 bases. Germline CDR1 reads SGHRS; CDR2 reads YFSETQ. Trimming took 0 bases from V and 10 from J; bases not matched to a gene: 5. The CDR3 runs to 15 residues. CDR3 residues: CASSLGQGVGSPLHF. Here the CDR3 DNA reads TGCGCCAGCAGCTTGGGACAGGGGGTTGGATCACCCCTCCACTTT.

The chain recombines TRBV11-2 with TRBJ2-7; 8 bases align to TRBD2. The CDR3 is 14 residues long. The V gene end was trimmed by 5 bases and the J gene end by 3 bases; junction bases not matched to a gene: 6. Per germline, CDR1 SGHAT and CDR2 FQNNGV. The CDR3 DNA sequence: TGTGCCAGCAGCATTACTAGCGGACTCTACGAGCAGTACTTC. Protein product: CASSITSGLYEQYF.

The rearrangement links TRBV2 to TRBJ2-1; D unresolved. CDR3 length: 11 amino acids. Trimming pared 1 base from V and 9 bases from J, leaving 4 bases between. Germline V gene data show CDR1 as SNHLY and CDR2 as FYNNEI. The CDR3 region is CASSEVSEQFF. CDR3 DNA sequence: TGTGCCAGCAGTGAAGTAAGTGAGCAGTTCTTC.

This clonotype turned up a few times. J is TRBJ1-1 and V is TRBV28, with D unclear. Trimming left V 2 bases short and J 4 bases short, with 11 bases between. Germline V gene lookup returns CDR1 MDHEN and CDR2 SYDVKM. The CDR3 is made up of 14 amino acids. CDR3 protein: CASSLPAAATEAFF. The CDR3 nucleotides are TGTGCCAGCAGTTTACCCGCGGCCGCCACTGAAGCTTTCTTT.

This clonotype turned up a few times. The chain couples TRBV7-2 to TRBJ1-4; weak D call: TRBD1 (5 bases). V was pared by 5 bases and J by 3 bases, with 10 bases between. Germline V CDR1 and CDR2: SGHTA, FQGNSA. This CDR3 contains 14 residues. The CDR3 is CASSPGFANEKLFF. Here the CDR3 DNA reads TGTGCCAGCAGCCCAGGGTTTGCTAATGAAAAACTGTTTTTT.

The CDR3 region has the DNA TGTGCCAGCAGTTACTCGGACAGGGGGAACACTGAAGCTTTCTTT. It encodes CASSYSDRGNTEAFF. The V call is TRBV6-6, the J call TRBJ1-1, with 9 bases that match TRBD1. Germline CDR1 reads MNHNY; CDR2 reads SVGAGI (reference sequence). The length of the CDR3 is 15 residues. J lost 1 base, V lost 0 bases, and 0 bases had no gene match.

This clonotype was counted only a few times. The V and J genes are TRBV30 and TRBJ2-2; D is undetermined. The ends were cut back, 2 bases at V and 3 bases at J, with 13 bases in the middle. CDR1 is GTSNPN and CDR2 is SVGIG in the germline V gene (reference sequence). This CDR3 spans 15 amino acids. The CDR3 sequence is CAWSRPRMDTGELFF. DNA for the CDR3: TGTGCCTGGAGTCGTCCCCGAATGGACACCGGGGAGCTGTTTTTT. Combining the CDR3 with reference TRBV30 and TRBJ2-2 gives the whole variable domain SQTIHQWPATLVQPVGSPLSLECTVEGTSNPNLYWYRQAAGRGLQLLFYSVGIGQISSEVPQNLSASRPQDRQFILSSKKLLLSDSGFYLCAWSRPRMDTGELFFGEGSRLTVL.

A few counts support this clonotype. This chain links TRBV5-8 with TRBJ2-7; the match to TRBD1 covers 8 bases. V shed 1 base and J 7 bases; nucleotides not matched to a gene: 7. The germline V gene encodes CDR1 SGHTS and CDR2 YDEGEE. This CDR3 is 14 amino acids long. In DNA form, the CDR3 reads TGTGCCAGCAGCTTGAGGACAGGGTGGAGGGAGCAGTACGTC. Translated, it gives CASSLRTGWREQYV.

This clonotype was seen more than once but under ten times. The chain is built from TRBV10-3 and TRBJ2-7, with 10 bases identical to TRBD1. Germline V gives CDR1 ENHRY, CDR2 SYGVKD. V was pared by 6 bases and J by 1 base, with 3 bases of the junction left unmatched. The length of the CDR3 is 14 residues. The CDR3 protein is CAISLGQGSYEQYV. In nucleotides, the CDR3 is TGTGCCATCAGCCTGGGACAGGGGTCCTACGAGCAGTACGTC.

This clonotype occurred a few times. The CDR3 region has the DNA TGTGCCAGCAGCCAAGTTTTTAGGGGATCCAAAAACATTCAGTACTTC. Amino acid sequence: CASSQVFRGSKNIQYF. J is TRBJ2-4 and V is TRBV4-2, with D possibly TRBD1 on 5 matching bases. In germline, CDR1 is LGHNA, CDR2 YNFKEQ. The CDR3 runs 16 residues. With 1 base removed from V and 2 bases from J, the gap between germline ends came to 12 bases.

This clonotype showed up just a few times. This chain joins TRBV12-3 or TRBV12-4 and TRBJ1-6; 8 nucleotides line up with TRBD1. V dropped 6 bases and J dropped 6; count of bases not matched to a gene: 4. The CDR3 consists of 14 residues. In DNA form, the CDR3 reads TGTGCCAGCAGGTGGACAGGGCGTAATTCACCCCTCCACTTT. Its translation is CASRWTGRNSPLHF.

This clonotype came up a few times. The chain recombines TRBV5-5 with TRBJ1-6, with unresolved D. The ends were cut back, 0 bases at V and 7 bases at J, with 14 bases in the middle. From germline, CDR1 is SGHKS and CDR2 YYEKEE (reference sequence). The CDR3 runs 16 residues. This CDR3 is CASSLVRASSNSPLHF. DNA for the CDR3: TGTGCCAGCAGCTTGGTACGCGCGTCAAGCAATTCACCCCTCCACTTT.

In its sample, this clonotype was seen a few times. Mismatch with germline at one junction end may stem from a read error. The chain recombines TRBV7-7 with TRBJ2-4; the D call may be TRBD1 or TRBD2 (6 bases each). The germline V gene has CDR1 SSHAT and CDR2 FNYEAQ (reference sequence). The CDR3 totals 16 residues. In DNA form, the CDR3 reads TGTGCTAGCAGCTCAGGCCGGGGGCTGGGCAAAAACATTCAGTACTTC. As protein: CASSSGRGLGKNIQYF.

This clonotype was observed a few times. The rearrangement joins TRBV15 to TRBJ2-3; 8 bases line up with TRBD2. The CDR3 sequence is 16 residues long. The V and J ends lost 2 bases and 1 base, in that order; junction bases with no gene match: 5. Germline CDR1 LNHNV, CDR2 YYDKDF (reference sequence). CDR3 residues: CATSRTGGGRTDTQYF. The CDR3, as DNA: TGTGCCACCAGCAGAACAGGCGGGGGGCGCACAGATACGCAGTATTTT.

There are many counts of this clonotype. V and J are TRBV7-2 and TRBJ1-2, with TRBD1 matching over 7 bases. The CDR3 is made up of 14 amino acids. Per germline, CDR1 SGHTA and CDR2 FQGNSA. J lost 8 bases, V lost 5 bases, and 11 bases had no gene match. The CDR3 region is CASSPGTDGGGYTF. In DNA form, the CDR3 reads TGTGCCAGCAGCCCCGGGACAGATGGGGGCGGCTACACCTTC. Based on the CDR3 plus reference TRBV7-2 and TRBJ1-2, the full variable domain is GAGVSQSPSNKVTEKGKDVELRCDPISGHTALYWYRQSLGQGLEFLIYFQGNSAPDKSGLPSDRFSAERTGGSVSTLTIQRTQQEDSAVYLCASSPGTDGGGYTFGSGTRLTVV.